This T cell receptor beta chain appears in the sequencing data of a study of patients and donors after allogeneic stem cell transplantation. This clonotype occurred a few times. The CDR3 spans 16 residues. V gave up 3 bases and J gave up 3 bases, with 15 bases separating them. CDR1 and CDR2 from the germline V gene are MNHEY and SMNVEV (reference sequence). Via MiXCR, TCRdb re-called the RT-PCR reads, giving one row per CDR3 protein. Of approximately 210,000 distinct CDR3 sequences listed, more than 35% are singletons. J is TRBJ2-1 and V is TRBV27; no clear D. The receptor comes from a human donor who was either an allogeneic HSCT recipient or a stem cell or donor lymphocyte infusion donor (not recorded which). It is not recorded whose cells these are; they may come from a transplant donor. The sequencing input was blood, either unsorted or a sorted T cell fraction (not recorded which). The CDR3 region is CASSFLSVHLYNEQFF. The CDR3 bases are TGTGCCAGCAGTTTTCTAAGCGTACATCTCTACAATGAGCAGTTCTTC.